Sequencing of this TCR beta chain was carried out in a study of blood T cells in healthy people across ages (dated by TCRdb to the mid-2010s). Describing the broader study: In model experiments, template switching captured about one uniquely barcoded TCR beta cDNA molecule for every two T cells. The study measured age-related changes in TCR beta repertoire diversity using deep sequencing normalized with unique cDNA molecular identifiers. Donors were grouped into four age groups: young (average approximately 16 years), middle-aged (39), aged (over 55) and long-lived (about 90). Donors of different ages were randomly distributed across sequencing lanes to avoid experimental bias. For two donors (one aged 18 to 29 and one aged 80 or older), the study analyzed two additional independent replicas of 1 million unique cDNA reads from the same blood draw. Broad study findings and their caveats: Since profiling was done on bulk unsorted PBMCs, naive and antigen-experienced compartments could not be conclusively compared. Total diversity estimates from one million sequenced T cells were considered lower bounds and underestimates. The percentage of naive T cells measured by flow cytometry correlated strongly with observed TCR beta diversity. As age increased, observed TCR beta diversity per million T cells dropped in a roughly linear way, and a significant reduction was already evident by age about 40. Because the CMV infection status of the donors was unknown, age-related changes in expanded clonotypes may potentially have been confounded. Compared with the aged group, the long-lived group had more naive CD4+ T cells, fewer expanded clones and increased TCR diversity, suggesting age selection.

V and J lose 4 bases and 6 bases, and a span of 13 bases separates them. Including cysteine and phenylalanine, the CDR3 has 14 amino acids. Only the CDR3 part of the read is kept: 42 bases, read in frame from the first base. Sequences MDHEN (CDR1) and SYDVKM (CDR2) are obtained from the germline V gene. The 39 donors, aged about 6 to 90 years, were systemically healthy Caucasian individuals from Russia. About 10 milliliters of peripheral blood were collected from each donor into EDTA-treated Vacutainer tubes. Ficoll-Paque density-gradient centrifugation was used to isolate PBMCs, with at least 6 million obtained per sample. Trizol reagent was used to extract total RNA from PBMCs, with at least 5 micrograms per sample. The percentages of naive CD45RAhigh/CD27high T cells were determined by flow cytometry on a PBMC aliquot from every donor. Receptor amplification or capture employed 5' RACE. Sequencing used an Illumina HiSeq 2500. The second PCR ran for about 6 to 11 cycles and used a J-beta primer mix along with a sample-barcoded 5' primer. A template-switch 5' adaptor carrying 12 random nucleotides introduced a unique molecular identifier onto each TCR beta cDNA molecule. Each sample yielded at least 3 million CDR3-containing paired-end reads. First-strand cDNA was synthesized from all RNA with the Mint cDNA synthesis kit, primed by a TRBC-specific oligonucleotide. Following uracil-DNA glycosylase treatment, a first 18-cycle PCR with universal primers M1SS and BC2_uni_R was performed on all cDNA. The authors processed their data as follows. Each sample was normalized by randomly selecting 1 million high-quality reads, each carrying a distinct molecular identifier. Reads with shared molecular identifiers were discarded instead of being binned into consensus sequences. MiTCR, run with a Q25 quality threshold and the strictest error-elimination algorithm, handled CDR3 identification, clonotype clustering and error correction. A nonparametric unseen species model with Euler transformation was used to estimate a lower bound on total TCR beta diversity. Starting from the raw public reads, TCRdb applied fastp trimming at Q25, assembled clones with MiXCR and retained in-frame beta chains. One record per CDR3 amino acid sequence lists the most common genes and DNA. TCRdb's processing, not the study's, gives the V and J calls here. For this sample the table gives about 700,000 distinct CDR3 sequences, of which roughly 32% were detected only once. 15% to 17% of the sample goes to the ten largest clones.

This clonotype was seen at least ten times. Its antigen is not yet known. Within one base of it there is no much larger clone, and no base qualities were kept. This receptor chain uses TRBV28 and TRBJ2-1; the D gene lacks a confident call. Specimen: blood. This TCR was recovered from an elderly woman in good health. Donor details come from another sample of the same person, matched by shared clones. The nucleotides read TGTGCCAGCAGTTCCGTCCTTCCGTCCAATGAGCAGTTCTTC. Its protein product is CASSSVLPSNEQFF.